Reported below is one TCR beta chain. Its target antigen remains unknown. Base qualities are not at hand, and no much larger clone is one base apart. Based on the germline V gene (reference sequence), the CDR1 and CDR2 sequences are SGHNT and YYREEE. Trimming at the junction amounts to 0 bases on V and 3 bases on J, and the germline ends lie 6 bases apart. The CDR3 runs 13 residues from the cysteine to the phenylalanine. Only the CDR3 portion is preserved as DNA: 39 bases, with reading frame beginning at the first base. This entry is derived from a study of T-cell reconstitution after alpha-beta-depleted transplantation in children (dated by TCRdb to 2016 to 2018). About the study as a whole: The study quantitatively tracked T-cell immune reconstitution after TCRalphabeta/CD19-depleted allogeneic hematopoietic cell transplantation in children using TCR repertoire profiling. General study outcomes and caveats: About two months after transplant, the apparently early recovery of alphabetaT-cell counts reportedly depended on just several hundred clones that had expanded rapidly and came from non-depleted graft cells. Over subsequent months, a decline in hyperexpanded clone frequencies was noted, and after one year, T-cell counts and TCRbeta diversity were mostly ascribed to newly produced T cells. In some patients, high TCRbeta diversity at day 60 was attributed to recipient T cells and intrathymic progenitors that had survived conditioning.

Libraries were prepared through PCR. The instrument was an Illumina HiSeq 2500. Molecular barcoding was employed in the preparation of TCR libraries, with unique molecular identifiers being used to normalize TCRbeta repertoire quantification. TCRdb applied fastp at Q25 and MiXCR to the public reads, then kept only in-frame beta chains. CDR3 protein duplicates are merged, each entry listing the most common genes and DNA. The sample table holds some 830,000 distinct CDR3 sequences, of which around 15% were seen once. In total, the top ten clones hold approximately 5% of the sample. Sample treatment or condition, as interpreted from the label and publication: allogeneic hematopoietic cell transplantation with graft depleted of TCRalphabeta T cells and CD19 B cells. The transplant recipients were children given TCRalphabeta/CD19-depleted allogeneic hematopoietic cell grafts.

This TCR came from a male patient younger than 18 who had a stem cell transplant for acute lymphoblastic leukemia, so the T cells may come from the graft donor. Recombination connected TRBV5-4 to TRBJ2-5, with the D segment identity uncertain. The specimen comprised PBMCs, mostly from graft donor cells, sampled 360 days after TCRalphabeta/CD19-depleted stem cell transplant. This receptor has the CDR3 CASSLDSKETQYF. In nucleotide form, the sequence is TGTGCCAGCAGCTTGGACAGCAAAGAGACCCAGTACTTC.